This T cell receptor beta chain emerged from a study of T cell repertoires in cytomegalovirus infection. Overall study: It can be stated that public TCR beta signatures indicated CMV infection as well as a matching HLA type.

TCRdb analysed the reads with MiXCR anew, one entry per CDR3 protein. The table records about 130,000 distinct CDR3 sequences, 24% of them present only once. Germline CDR1 and CDR2: MNHEY and SVGEGT. J gave up 3 bases and V 7 bases, and 7 bases lay outside the gene matches. This CDR3 is built from 14 residues. In the case of this clonotype: Its antigen remains unidentified.

Points from the study as a whole: In two of eight donors, the top clonotype was HLA-C-restricted CMV-specific. Identification of carriers of CMV plus the relevant HLA was achieved through cumulative public TCR beta family frequency.

The clonotype originates from a human donor in good health (CMV status not recorded). Some clones in this sample may be carry-over from other donors' samples. The sequenced sample consisted of PBMCs, sequenced either directly or after in vitro stimulation (not recorded which). The rearrangement links TRBV6-2 or TRBV6-3 to TRBJ2-7, with 9 nucleotides matching TRBD2. The CDR3 protein is CASTGLANDYEQYV. The DNA of the CDR3 is TGTGCCAGCACGGGACTAGCTAACGACTACGAGCAGTACGTC.